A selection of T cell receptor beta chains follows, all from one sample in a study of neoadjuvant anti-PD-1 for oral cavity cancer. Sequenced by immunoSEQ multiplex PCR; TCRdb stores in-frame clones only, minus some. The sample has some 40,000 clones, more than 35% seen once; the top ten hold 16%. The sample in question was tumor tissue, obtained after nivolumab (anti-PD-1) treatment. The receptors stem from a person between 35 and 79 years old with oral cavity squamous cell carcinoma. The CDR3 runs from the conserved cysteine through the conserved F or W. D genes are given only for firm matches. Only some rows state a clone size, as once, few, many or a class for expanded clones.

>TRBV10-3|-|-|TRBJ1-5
CAISDGGRPQHF
TGTGCCATCAGTGATGGGGGGCGGCCCCAGCATTTT
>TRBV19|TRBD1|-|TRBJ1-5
CASSMRQGAYQPQHF
TGTGCCAGTAGTATGCGACAGGGGGCCTATCAGCCCCAGCATTTT
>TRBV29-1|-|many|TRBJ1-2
CSVAVQASYGYTF
TGCAGCGTGGCAGTACAGGCCTCCTATGGCTACACCTTC
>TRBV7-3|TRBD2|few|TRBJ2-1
CASSPLAGVNDNEQFF
TGTGCCAGCAGCCCCCTAGCGGGAGTCAACGACAATGAGCAGTTCTTC
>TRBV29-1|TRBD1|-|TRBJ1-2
CSVEVRELRGRLNGYTF
TGCAGCGTTGAAGTTAGGGAGCTTAGGGGGCGGCTGAATGGCTACACCTTC
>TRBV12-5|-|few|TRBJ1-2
CASAQAGGYTF
TGTGCTAGTGCCCAAGCGGGGGGCTACACCTTC
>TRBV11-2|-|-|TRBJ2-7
CASSLVPSSYEQYF
TGTGCCAGCAGCTTAGTACCATCATCCTACGAGCAGTACTTC
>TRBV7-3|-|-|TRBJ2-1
CASSPYGYNEQFF
TGTGCCAGCAGCCCATATGGATACAATGAGCAGTTCTTC
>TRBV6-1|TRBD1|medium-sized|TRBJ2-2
CASSPGGETGELFF
TGTGCCAGCAGTCCAGGGGGCGAGACCGGGGAGCTGTTTTTT
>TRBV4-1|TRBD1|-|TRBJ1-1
CASSQAGLGQVNTEAFF
TGCGCCAGCAGCCAGGCCGGCCTTGGACAGGTCAACACTGAAGCTTTCTTT
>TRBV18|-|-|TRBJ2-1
CASSPYSANEQFF
TGTGCCAGCTCACCATACTCCGCCAATGAGCAGTTCTTC
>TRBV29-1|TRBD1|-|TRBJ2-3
CSVVGDRGRLDTQYF
TGCAGCGTTGTAGGGGACAGGGGGAGATTAGATACGCAGTATTTT
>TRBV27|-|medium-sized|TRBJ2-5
CASSLDSQETQYF
TGTGCCAGCAGTCTAGACTCCCAAGAGACCCAGTACTTC
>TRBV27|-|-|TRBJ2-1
CASSPLGSSYNEQFF
TGTGCCAGCAGTCCGTTGGGGAGCTCCTACAATGAGCAGTTCTTC
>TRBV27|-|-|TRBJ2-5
CASSLGMRETQYF
TGTGCCAGCAGTTTAGGGATGCGAGAGACCCAGTACTTC
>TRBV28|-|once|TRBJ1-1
CATKTLAEAFF
TGTGCCACGAAGACCCTAGCTGAAGCTTTCTTT
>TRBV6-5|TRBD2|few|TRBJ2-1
CASSPGLGLYNEQFF
TGTGCCAGCAGCCCCGGACTAGGCTTATACAATGAGCAGTTCTTC
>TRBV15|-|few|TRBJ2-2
CATSREGPWNSTGELFF
TGTGCCACCAGCAGAGAGGGCCCATGGAATTCTACCGGGGAGCTGTTTTTT
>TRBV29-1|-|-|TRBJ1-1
CSVYMDRNTEAFF
TGCAGCGTCTATATGGACAGGAACACTGAAGCTTTCTTT
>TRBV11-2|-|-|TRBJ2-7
CASSRIEGYEQYF
TGTGCCAGCAGCCGGATCGAGGGGTACGAGCAGTACTTC
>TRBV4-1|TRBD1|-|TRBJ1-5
CASSQQGQGSQPQHF
TGCGCCAGCAGCCAGCAGGGACAGGGATCCCAGCCCCAGCATTTT
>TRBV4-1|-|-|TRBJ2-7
CASSHQFARSASYEQYF
TGCGCCAGCAGCCACCAGTTCGCCAGGTCAGCCTCCTACGAGCAGTACTTC
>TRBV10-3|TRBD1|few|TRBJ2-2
CAISESAGGTNTGELFF
TGTGCCATCAGTGAGTCGGCAGGGGGCACGAACACCGGGGAGCTGTTTTTT
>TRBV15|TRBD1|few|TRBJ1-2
CATSRDQGVYGYTF
TGTGCCACCAGCAGAGATCAGGGGGTCTATGGCTACACCTTC
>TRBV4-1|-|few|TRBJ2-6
CASSQVVSGANVLTF
TGCGCCAGCAGCCAAGTCGTCTCTGGGGCCAACGTCCTGACTTTC
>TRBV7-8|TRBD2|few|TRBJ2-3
CASSPSPGGMTDTQYF
TGTGCCAGCAGTCCGTCCCCCGGGGGGATGACAGATACGCAGTATTTT
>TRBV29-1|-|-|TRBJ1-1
CSVEASPEAFF
TGCAGCGTTGAAGCCTCACCTGAAGCTTTCTTT
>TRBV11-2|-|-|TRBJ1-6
CASSSGQTYNSPLHF
TGTGCCAGCAGCTCCGGACAGACCTATAATTCACCCCTCCACTTT
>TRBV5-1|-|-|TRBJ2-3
CASSPQQGRTDTQYF
TGCGCCAGCAGCCCGCAACAGGGGAGGACAGATACGCAGTATTTT
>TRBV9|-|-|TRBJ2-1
CASSVGDNEQFF
TGTGCCAGCAGCGTAGGAGACAATGAGCAGTTCTTC
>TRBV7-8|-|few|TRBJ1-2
CASSAGGDYGYTF
TGTGCCAGCAGCGCCGGGGGTGACTATGGCTACACCTTC
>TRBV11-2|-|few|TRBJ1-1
CASSHDGVEAFF
TGTGCCAGCAGCCATGATGGGGTTGAAGCTTTCTTT
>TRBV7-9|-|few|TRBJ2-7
CASSARTYEQYF
TGTGCCAGCAGCGCCCGGACATACGAGCAGTACTTC
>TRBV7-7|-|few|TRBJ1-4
CASSLSISPNEKLFF
TGTGCCAGCAGCTTATCCATAAGTCCCAATGAAAAACTGTTTTTT
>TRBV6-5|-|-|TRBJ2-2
CASLGGNTGELFF
TGTGCCAGCCTCGGGGGTAACACCGGGGAGCTGTTTTTT
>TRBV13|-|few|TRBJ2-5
CASSLRGGMYQETQYF
TGTGCCAGCAGCTTACGAGGCGGAATGTACCAAGAGACCCAGTACTTC
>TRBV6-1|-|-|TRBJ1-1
CASRGPLAEAFF
TGTGCCAGCCGGGGCCCCCTCGCTGAAGCTTTCTTT
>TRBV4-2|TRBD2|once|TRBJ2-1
CASSHPSGGYYNEQFF
TGTGCCAGCAGCCATCCTAGCGGGGGGTACTACAATGAGCAGTTCTTC
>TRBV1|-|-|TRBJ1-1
CTSSHSGVANTEAFF
TGCACCAGCAGCCACTCAGGGGTGGCGAACACTGAAGCTTTCTTT